The 23 T cell receptor beta chains below all came from one sample that was sequenced in a study of blood T cell repertoires in COVID-19. Clones were sequenced by immunoSEQ multiplex PCR, and TCRdb holds only the in-frame ones, with some missing. Of over 130,000 clones in the sample, roughly 82% are singletons; the top ten hold roughly 2%. Source material: peripheral blood. The receptors stem from a man aged 70-80 years with acute or convalescent COVID-19.

This chain connects TRBV5-6 to TRBJ2-3, with 10 bases matching TRBD2. Germline V gene sequence: CDR1 SGHDT, CDR2 YYEEEE. The ends lost 7 bases at V and 6 bases at J; junction bases unmatched: 11. CDR3 length: 15 amino acids. The chain's CDR3 is CASARRSGRWDTQYF. Written as DNA, the CDR3 is TGTGCCAGCGCGCGGCGTAGCGGGAGGTGGGATACGCAGTATTTT.

This sequence joins TRBV28 and TRBJ1-1; TRBD1 might be the D (5 bases). CDR3 length: 17 residues. V lost 6 bases to trimming and J lost 0 bases, with 20 bases between them. Germline V gene data show CDR1 as MDHEN and CDR2 as SYDVKM. The CDR3, as DNA: TGTGCCAGCAGACTCGGAGGGGCTCAACGCATGAACACTGAAGCTTTCTTT. It specifies CASRLGGAQRMNTEAFF.

With respect to this clone: The germline gene is not matched at one end of the junction; a read error may be the cause. V usage is TRBV5-1 and J usage is TRBJ1-5; possibly TRBD1 for D (5 bases). The CDR3 runs 15 residues. Looked up from germline, CDR1 is SGHRS and CDR2 is YFSETQ. CDR3 in amino acids: CASRLGPASNQPQHF. In nucleotides, the CDR3 is TGCGCCAGCAGGTTGGGGCCAGCGTCGAATCAGCCCCAGCATTTT.

The chain recombines TRBV7-3 with TRBJ2-3; D is ambiguous. CDR1 is SGHTA and CDR2 is FQGTGA in the germline V gene. V shed 4 bases and J shed 3 bases, with 5 bases lying between them. The CDR3 is made up of 12 amino acids. The CDR3: CASSSSTDTQYF. CDR3 DNA: TGTGCCAGCAGCTCCTCTACAGATACGCAGTATTTT. The full variable domain, with the rest looked up from reference TRBV7-3 and TRBJ2-3, is GAGVSQTPSNKVTEKGKYVELRCDPISGHTALYWYRQSLGQGPEFLIYFQGTGAADDSGLPNDRFFAVRPEGSVSTLKIQRTERGDSAVYLCASSSSTDTQYFGPGTRLTVL.

This clone was found once. This rearrangement joins TRBV19 to TRBJ1-5; the match to TRBD1 covers 7 bases. This CDR3 contains 17 residues. Trimming removed 7 bases from V and 5 bases from J; junction bases left unmatched: 17. Germline V gene sequence: CDR1 LNHDA, CDR2 SQIVND (reference sequence). DNA of the CDR3: TGTGCCAGTACCCTTGGCGGGACAGACGGACTCGATCAGCCCCAGCATTTT. Protein product: CASTLGGTDGLDQPQHF.

The chain employs TRBV19 and TRBJ1-5; TRBD1 matches 8 bases. The CDR3 spans 16 residues. CDR1 LNHDA and CDR2 SQIVND come from the germline V gene (reference sequence). V shed 3 bases, J shed 6 bases, and the junction held 10 bases outside the gene matches. The CDR3, as DNA: TGTGCCAGTAGTATCCTGACAGGGGTGACGGGTCAGCCCCAGCATTTT. Residues: CASSILTGVTGQPQHF.

This clone is medium-sized by share. The genes are TRBV9 and TRBJ1-1; D remains ambiguous. Germline V lookup: CDR1 SGDLS, CDR2 YYNGEE. V was shortened by 0 bases and J by 0 bases, with 9 bases between the two germline ends. The length of the CDR3 is 15 residues. The CDR3 protein is CASSVDPGLNTEAFF. CDR3 in DNA: TGTGCCAGCAGCGTAGACCCAGGCTTGAACACTGAAGCTTTCTTT. Using reference TRBV9 and TRBJ1-1 for the parts outside the CDR3, the full variable domain is DSGVTQTPKHLITATGQRVTLRCSPRSGDLSVYWYQQSLDQGLQFLIQYYNGEERAKGNILERFSAQQFPDLHSELNLSSLELGDSALYFCASSVDPGLNTEAFFGQGTRLTVV.

V gene TRBV7-3 combines with J gene TRBJ2-1; a possible D gene is TRBD2 (6 bases). This CDR3 has 15 amino acids. Germline V gives CDR1 SGHTA, CDR2 FQGTGA. Trimming left V 5 bases short and J 9 bases short, with 20 bases between. The CDR3 DNA follows: TGTGCCAGCAGCCCCGCACTAGCTCTGCGTGGTGAGCAGTTCTTC. This encodes CASSPALALRGEQFF.

The CDR3 region is CASSPRLAVQETQYF. CDR3 nucleotide sequence: TGTGCCAGCTCACCACGCCTAGCGGTACAAGAGACCCAGTACTTC. This sequence joins TRBV18 and TRBJ2-5; 7 bases map to TRBD2. This CDR3 contains 15 residues. Germline loops: CDR1 KGHSH, CDR2 LQKENI. V was clipped by 1 base and J by 2 bases; unmatched bases: 4.

The chain couples TRBV7-9 to TRBJ1-5; no firm D call. This CDR3 is 14 amino acids long. Trimming removed 1 base from V and 6 bases from J, with 10 bases in between. The germline V gene encodes CDR1 SEHNR and CDR2 FQNEAQ (reference sequence). The CDR3 DNA is TGTGCCAGCAGCTTAGATATCTCCGGTCAGCCCCAGCATTTT. Its protein is CASSLDISGQPQHF.

This clone was picked up one time. The genes are TRBV6-5 and TRBJ1-6; possibly TRBD1 for D (5 bases). Looked up from germline, CDR1 is MNHEY and CDR2 is SVGAGI. V lost 5 bases, J lost 14 bases, and 22 bases lay in between. The CDR3 is 15 residues long. CDR3 sequence reads: CASSRAIVGDGTLHF. Here the CDR3 DNA reads TGTGCCAGCAGTCGTGCGATTGTAGGGGATGGCACCCTCCACTTT.

This chain connects TRBV6-5 to TRBJ1-2, with D perhaps matching TRBD1 (6 bases). Trimming took 8 bases from V and 2 from J, leaving 12 bases between them. The CDR3 is 13 residues long. Germline V gene lookup returns CDR1 MNHEY and CDR2 SVGAGI. In DNA form, the CDR3 reads TGTGCCAGCCACCACAGGGCCAACTATGGCTACACCTTC. Translating gives CASHHRANYGYTF.

V is TRBV19 and J is TRBJ1-1; the D gene is possibly TRBD1 (5 bases). The CDR3 runs to 15 residues. Germline values: CDR1 LNHDA, CDR2 SQIVND (reference sequence). Trimming cost V 1 base and J 1 base, with 10 bases left between them. Here the CDR3 reads CASSIVTGGNTEAFF. DNA of the CDR3: TGTGCCAGTAGTATAGTTACAGGTGGGAACACTGAAGCTTTCTTT.

The V gene is TRBV5-6, the J gene TRBJ1-6; D unresolved. The CDR3 loop spans 14 amino acids. The V end lost 5 bases, the J end lost 6 bases, and 12 bases lay between the germline ends. The germline V gene has CDR1 SGHDT and CDR2 YYEEEE. This chain's CDR3 is CASRPALFNSPLHF. The CDR3 nucleotides are TGTGCCAGCAGGCCAGCACTATTTAATTCACCCCTCCACTTT.

The chain uses TRBV3-1 (or the pseudogene TRBV3-2) and TRBJ2-3; TRBD2 aligns across 9 bases. V gave up 5 bases and J gave up 1 base; unmatched junction bases: 7. Germline CDR1 is LGHDT and CDR2 is YNNKEL (reference sequence). The CDR3 has 16 residues. The CDR3 loop reads CASSNPLAGRTDTQYF. CDR3 DNA: TGTGCCAGCAGCAACCCTCTAGCGGGGCGCACAGATACGCAGTATTTT.

The chain combines TRBV18 with TRBJ1-1, with a tentative D call TRBD1 (5 bases). CDR3 length: 17 residues. CDR1 and CDR2 (germline): KGHSH, LQKENI. V lost 4 bases to trimming and J lost 0 bases, with 18 bases between them. CDR3 residues: CASSQRQTRTLNTEAFF. Written as DNA, the CDR3 is TGTGCCAGCTCACAGAGACAGACCCGAACGTTGAACACTGAAGCTTTCTTT. Combining the CDR3 with reference TRBV18 and TRBJ1-1 gives the whole variable domain NAGVMQNPRHLVRRRGQEARLRCSPMKGHSHVYWYRQLPEEGLKFMVYLQKENIIDESGMPKERFSAEFPKEGPSILRIQQVVRGDSAAYFCASSQRQTRTLNTEAFFGQGTRLTVV.

The sample holds a few counts of this clone. The chain combines TRBV18 with TRBJ2-1; 11 nucleotides match TRBD1. The ends lost 4 bases at V and 7 bases at J; junction bases unmatched: 3. This CDR3 comprises 14 residues. In germline, CDR1 is KGHSH, CDR2 LQKENI. The DNA of the CDR3 is TGTGCCAGCTCACGGGACAGGGGGAGTAATGAGCAGTTCTTC. Translated: CASSRDRGSNEQFF. Drawing the rest from reference TRBV18 and TRBJ2-1, the complete variable domain is NAGVMQNPRHLVRRRGQEARLRCSPMKGHSHVYWYRQLPEEGLKFMVYLQKENIIDESGMPKERFSAEFPKEGPSILRIQQVVRGDSAAYFCASSRDRGSNEQFFGPGTRLTVL.

This chain uses TRBV28 with TRBJ1-4, with D unclear. The CDR3 has 13 residues. Germline CDR1 reads MDHEN; CDR2 reads SYDVKM. V lost 3 bases to trimming and J lost 4 bases, with 6 bases between them. CDR3 bases: TGTGCCAGCAGTTTGAGCTATAATGAAAAACTGTTTTTT. Its translation: CASSLSYNEKLFF.

The V call is TRBV5-8, the J call TRBJ2-7; no firm D call. CDR3 size: 16 residues. V lost 0 bases, J lost 0 bases, and 13 bases lay in between. Germline CDR1 is SGHTS and CDR2 is YDEGEE. CDR3 residues: CASSLERPPDSYEQYF. The CDR3, as DNA: TGTGCCAGCAGCTTGGAACGCCCCCCAGACTCCTACGAGCAGTACTTC.

This clone appeared a single time. The chain uses TRBV27 and TRBJ1-6; 7 nucleotides line up with TRBD1. With 5 bases clipped from V and 9 bases from J, the junction kept 13 bases outside the gene matches. CDR3 length equals 16 residues. Germline V gene data show CDR1 as MNHEY and CDR2 as SMNVEV (reference sequence). The CDR3 sequence: CASSEKQGIAISPLHF. DNA for the CDR3: TGTGCCAGCAGTGAAAAACAGGGGATAGCTATTTCACCCCTCCACTTT.

V and J are TRBV5-1 and TRBJ1-1; possibly TRBD1 for D (6 bases). The V gene lost 0 bases and the J gene lost 0 bases, with 21 bases spanning the gap. The CDR3 loop spans 19 amino acids. Looked up from germline, CDR1 is SGHRS and CDR2 is YFSETQ. CDR3 region: CASSLGSGGGRSLNTEAFF. CDR3 DNA: TGCGCCAGCAGCTTGGGTAGTGGGGGCGGAAGGTCCCTGAACACTGAAGCTTTCTTT.

This clone appeared a few times. V gene TRBV18 combines with J gene TRBJ2-5, with D perhaps matching TRBD2 (6 bases). Germline lookup yields CDR1 KGHSH and CDR2 LQKENI. With 6 bases removed from V and 1 base from J, the gap between germline ends came to 18 bases. The CDR3 loop spans 16 amino acids. Here the CDR3 DNA reads TGTGCCAGCTCTTCGGGGAGGAACAGAGGCCAAGAGACCCAGTACTTC. Amino acid sequence: CASSSGRNRGQETQYF.

The J gene is TRBJ1-4, the V gene TRBV28; TRBD1 might be the D (6 bases). Per germline, CDR1 MDHEN and CDR2 SYDVKM. The CDR3 spans 14 residues. Between the trimmed V and J ends, which lost 6 bases and 8 bases, there was a span of 16 bases. Written as DNA, the CDR3 is TGTGCCAGCAGCCAAGGGGGGGGCTGGGAAAAACTGTTTTTT. It codes for CASSQGGGWEKLFF. The variable domain in full, with the rest retrieved from reference TRBV28 and TRBJ1-4, is DVKVTQSSRYLVKRTGEKVFLECVQDMDHENMFWYRQDPGLGLRLIYFSYDVKMKEKGDIPEGYSVSREKKERFSLILESASTNQTSMYLCASSQGGGWEKLFFGSGTQLSVL.